Presented here are 13 T cell receptor beta chains from one specimen sequenced in a study of CD8+ T cells in alopecia areata. Treatment in this sample: oral pan-JAK inhibitor, 5-10 mg twice daily. cDNA prepared by RNA extraction and subsequent reverse transcription served as the template for sequencing. Here immunoSEQ multiplex PCR was the method, and the copy in TCRdb shows in-frame clones only, minus some. This sample has some 240,000 clones, with 50% to 60% found just once. The material was CD4+ T cells sorted from blood, obtained at week 4, from a patient treated with tofacitinib. The source is a human donor with alopecia areata.

The rearrangement uses TRBV2 and TRBJ2-7; 12 nucleotides line up with TRBD2. The V segment lost 3 bases and the J segment 1 base; nucleotides outside the gene matches: 1. The V gene's germline CDR1 is SNHLY and CDR2 FYNNEI. This CDR3 has 15 amino acids. The CDR3 DNA sequence: TGTGCCAGCAGTGATGGACTAGCGGGGTCCTACGAGCAGTACTTC. The encoded protein is CASSDGLAGSYEQYF.

This clone was detected only a few times. This rearrangement joins TRBV4-1 to TRBJ1-4; D might be TRBD1 (5 bases). Germline loops: CDR1 MGHRA, CDR2 YSYEKL. The V end was cut by 4 bases, the J end by 2 bases, with 11 bases between. This CDR3 contains 15 residues. The CDR3 sequence: CASSPPGRTNEKLFF. The DNA of the CDR3 is TGCGCCAGCAGCCCGCCGGGACGGACTAATGAAAAACTGTTTTTT.

The gene calls are TRBV30 and TRBJ1-4; D is unresolved. The CDR3 totals 13 residues. CDR1 is GTSNPN, CDR2 SVGIG, per germline (reference sequence). Trimming pared 7 bases from V and 12 bases from J, leaving 21 bases between. The CDR3: CALNPQLYGELFF. CDR3 DNA sequence: TGTGCCTTAAACCCCCAACTGTATGGGGAACTGTTTTTT.

V is TRBV4-3 and J is TRBJ1-4; weak D call: TRBD1 (6 bases). The V end was cut by 0 bases, the J end by 11 bases, with 10 bases between. Germline CDR1 LGHNA, CDR2 YSLEER. The CDR3 runs 13 residues. The CDR3 loop is CASSQELTGKLFF. As DNA, the CDR3 is TGCGCCAGCAGCCAAGAGTTAACAGGGAAACTGTTTTTT.

DNA for the CDR3: TGCAGCGCCGGGACAGGGCAAGGCTACACCTTC. Translating it yields CSAGTGQGYTF. The V and J genes are TRBV29-1 and TRBJ1-2; TRBD1 matches 9 bases. V was pared by 7 bases and J by 8 bases, with 5 bases of the junction left unmatched. The germline V gene has CDR1 SQVTM and CDR2 ANQGSEA. CDR3 length: 11 amino acids.

This chain links TRBV29-1 with TRBJ1-2; unclear D gene. The CDR3 covers 13 residues. V was trimmed by 3 bases and J by 4 bases, leaving 12 bases between them. Germline V gene lookup returns CDR1 SQVTM and CDR2 ANQGSEA. In DNA form, the CDR3 reads TGCAGCGTTGACGGCCCAGGAACCTATGGCTACACCTTC. The encoded protein is CSVDGPGTYGYTF.

The CDR3 coding sequence is TGTGCCAGCAAGAGGTATAATGGCGGGTACTTC. Translated: CASKRYNGGYF. This chain links TRBV11-2 with TRBJ2-7; no reliable D call. This CDR3 has 11 residues. Trimming took off 7 bases at V and 12 bases at J, with 16 bases between the two ends. Germline CDR1 SGHAT, CDR2 FQNNGV.

The rearrangement links TRBV2 to TRBJ2-3; 8 nucleotides align to TRBD2. This CDR3 contains 17 residues. V was pared by 5 bases and J by 0 bases, with 10 bases of the junction left unmatched. Germline CDR1 reads SNHLY; CDR2 reads FYNNEI. The CDR3 reads CASSRQTIAGSTDTQYF. The CDR3 nucleotides read TGTGCCAGCAGTCGTCAGACTATAGCGGGGAGCACAGATACGCAGTATTTT.

This clone was counted only a few times. The chain links TRBV30 to TRBJ1-4; weak D call: TRBD1 (6 bases). Germline V gene sequence: CDR1 GTSNPN, CDR2 SVGIG (reference sequence). The CDR3 totals 15 residues. Trimming cost V 4 bases and J 6 bases, with 18 bases left between them. CDR3: CAWNNKTGQHEKLFF. The CDR3 DNA is TGTGCCTGGAACAATAAGACAGGACAACATGAAAAACTGTTTTTT.

This CDR3 is CASSPRTSQETQYF. CDR3 nucleotides: TGTGCCAGCAGCCCCCGGACATCTCAAGAGACCCAGTACTTC. V usage is TRBV4-2 and J usage is TRBJ2-5, with a possible D match to TRBD1 (5 bases). Germline CDR1 and CDR2: LGHNA and YNFKEQ. Trimming shortened V by 4 bases and J by 2 bases, and 11 bases separated the two germline ends. The CDR3 is made up of 14 amino acids.

This clone was counted a few times. The CDR3 region has the DNA TGCAGCGGGCAGCGGGCGGGGGGAAGCACAGATACGCAGTATTTT. Translation: CSGQRAGGSTDTQYF. The V call is TRBV29-1, the J call TRBJ2-3; the match to TRBD2 covers 8 bases. The trim removed 7 bases at V and 0 bases at J, leaving 9 bases unmatched. The CDR3 is made up of 15 amino acids. From germline, CDR1 is SQVTM and CDR2 ANQGSEA.

The chain is built from TRBV4-3 and TRBJ1-6; D is possibly TRBD1 (5 bases). V was trimmed by 8 bases and J by 10 bases, leaving 15 bases between them. The CDR3 runs to 13 residues. The V gene's germline CDR1 is LGHNA and CDR2 YSLEER. The CDR3 DNA follows: TGCGCCAGCGGGACGGGAGGGCGGTCACCCCTCCACTTT. This translates into CASGTGGRSPLHF.

This rearrangement joins TRBV10-3 to TRBJ2-1; D call uncertain. The CDR3 length is 12 residues. V lost 4 bases and J 5 bases, leaving 6 bases between the germline ends. The germline V gene encodes CDR1 ENHRY and CDR2 SYGVKD. The CDR3: CAISAKHNEQFF. In nucleotides, the CDR3 is TGTGCCATCAGTGCGAAGCACAATGAGCAGTTCTTC.